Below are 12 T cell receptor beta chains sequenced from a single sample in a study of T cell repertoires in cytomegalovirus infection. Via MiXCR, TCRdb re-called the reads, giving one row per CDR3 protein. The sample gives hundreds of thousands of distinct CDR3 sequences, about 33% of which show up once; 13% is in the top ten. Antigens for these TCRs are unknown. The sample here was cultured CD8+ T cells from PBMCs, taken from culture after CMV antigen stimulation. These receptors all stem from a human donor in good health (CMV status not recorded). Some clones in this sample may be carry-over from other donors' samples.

The CDR3 coding sequence is TGTGCCACCAGTGACCCCGGGACAGGGGTGGCGACCCAGTACTTC. This translates into CATSDPGTGVATQYF. V is TRBV24-1 and J is TRBJ2-5; TRBD1 agrees at 10 bases. Per germline, CDR1 KGHDR and CDR2 SFDVKD. CDR3 length: 15 residues. The J segment lost 7 bases and the V segment lost 4 bases, leaving 8 bases of the junction unmatched.

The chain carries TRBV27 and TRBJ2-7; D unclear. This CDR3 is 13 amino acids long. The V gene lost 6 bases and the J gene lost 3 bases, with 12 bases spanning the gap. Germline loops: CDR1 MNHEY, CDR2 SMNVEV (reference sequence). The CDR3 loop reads CASSMDVRYEQYF. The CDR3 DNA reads TGTGCCAGCAGCATGGACGTCCGCTACGAGCAGTACTTC.

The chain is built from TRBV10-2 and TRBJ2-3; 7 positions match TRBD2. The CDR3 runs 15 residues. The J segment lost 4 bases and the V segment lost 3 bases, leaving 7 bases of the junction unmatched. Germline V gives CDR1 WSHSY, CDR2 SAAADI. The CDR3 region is CASSEGLGLSDTQYF. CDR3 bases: TGCGCCAGCAGTGAAGGACTAGGGCTTTCAGATACGCAGTATTTT.

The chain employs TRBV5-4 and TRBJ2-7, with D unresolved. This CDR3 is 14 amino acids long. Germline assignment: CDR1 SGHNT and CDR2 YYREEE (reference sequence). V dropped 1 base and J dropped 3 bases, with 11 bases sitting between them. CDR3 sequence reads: CASSLSPDNYEQYF. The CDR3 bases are TGTGCCAGCAGCTTGAGTCCGGATAACTACGAGCAGTACTTC.

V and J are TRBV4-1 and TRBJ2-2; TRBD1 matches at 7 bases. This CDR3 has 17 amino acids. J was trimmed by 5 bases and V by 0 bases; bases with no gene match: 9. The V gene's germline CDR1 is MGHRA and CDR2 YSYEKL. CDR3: CASSQDTQGWWTGELFF. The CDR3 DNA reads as TGCGCCAGCAGCCAAGATACACAGGGGTGGTGGACCGGGGAGCTGTTTTTT.

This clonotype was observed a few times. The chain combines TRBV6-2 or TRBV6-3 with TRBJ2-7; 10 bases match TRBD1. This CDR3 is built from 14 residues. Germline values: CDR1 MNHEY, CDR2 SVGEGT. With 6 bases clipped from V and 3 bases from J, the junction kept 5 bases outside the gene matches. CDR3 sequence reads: CASSGTGADYEQYV. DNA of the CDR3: TGTGCCAGCAGCGGGACAGGGGCCGACTACGAGCAGTACGTC.

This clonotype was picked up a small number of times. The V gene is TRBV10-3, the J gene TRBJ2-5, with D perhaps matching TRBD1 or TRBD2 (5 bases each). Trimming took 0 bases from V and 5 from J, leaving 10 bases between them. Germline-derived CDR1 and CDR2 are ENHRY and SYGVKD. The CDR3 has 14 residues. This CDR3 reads CAISESAGTETQYF. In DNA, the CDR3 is TGTGCCATCAGTGAGTCTGCAGGGACGGAGACCCAGTACTTC.

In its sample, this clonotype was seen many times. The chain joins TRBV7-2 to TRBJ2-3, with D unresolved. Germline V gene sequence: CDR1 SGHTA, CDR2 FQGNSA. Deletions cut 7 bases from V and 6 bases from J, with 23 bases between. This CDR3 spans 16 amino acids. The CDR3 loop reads CASIPPGLSRMDTQYF. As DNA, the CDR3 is TGTGCCAGCATCCCTCCTGGGCTTTCTAGGATGGATACGCAGTATTTT.

CDR3 nucleotide sequence: TGTGCCAGCAGTTTTGGGACACAGAGCTCCTATAATTCACCCCTCCACTTT. Encoded protein: CASSFGTQSSYNSPLHF. The V call is TRBV28, the J call TRBJ1-6; a possible D gene is TRBD1 (6 bases). V was clipped by 3 bases and J by 0 bases, with 12 bases between them. Per germline, CDR1 MDHEN and CDR2 SYDVKM. This CDR3 is built from 17 residues.

CDR3 residues: CASSQPPPGLYEQYF. In DNA form, the CDR3 reads TGCGCCAGCAGCCAACCTCCCCCGGGACTCTACGAGCAGTACTTC. V gene TRBV4-1 combines with J gene TRBJ2-7; weak D call: TRBD2 (6 bases). V shed 2 bases and J shed 3 bases, with 14 bases lying between them. Germline V lookup: CDR1 MGHRA, CDR2 YSYEKL. The length of the CDR3 is 15 residues.

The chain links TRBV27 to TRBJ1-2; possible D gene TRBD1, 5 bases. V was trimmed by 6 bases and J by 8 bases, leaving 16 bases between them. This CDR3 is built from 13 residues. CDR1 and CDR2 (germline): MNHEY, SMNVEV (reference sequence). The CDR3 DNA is TGTGCCAGCAGCCCGACAGATTTCCAAGGCTACACCTTC. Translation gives CASSPTDFQGYTF.

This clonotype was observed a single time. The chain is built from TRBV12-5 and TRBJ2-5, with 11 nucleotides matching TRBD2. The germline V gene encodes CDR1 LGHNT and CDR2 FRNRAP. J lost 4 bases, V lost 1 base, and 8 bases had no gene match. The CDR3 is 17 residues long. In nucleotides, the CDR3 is TGTGCTAGTGGTTTGGACGACCTAGCGGGGGGCGCAGAGACCCAGTACTTC. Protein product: CASGLDDLAGGAETQYF.